Listed here are 31 T cell receptor beta chains from one sample, sequenced in a study of blood T cells in healthy people across ages. A J-beta primer mix and a sample-barcoded 5' primer were used in a second PCR of roughly 7 to 12 cycles. TCRdb processed the 5' RACE reads anew with MiXCR; each CDR3 protein has one entry. The sample yields almost 800,000 distinct CDR3 sequences, over 45% seen once. The sequenced sample consisted of blood. These receptors came from a man in his thirties or forties in good health.

The V and J genes are TRBV25-1 and TRBJ2-3, with D perhaps matching TRBD1 or TRBD2 (6 bases each). CDR3 length: 16 residues. Germline CDR1 reads MGHDK; CDR2 reads SYGVNS. V dropped 4 bases and J dropped 4 bases, with 18 bases sitting between them. The DNA for the CDR3 is TGTGCCAGCAGTGCATCGGGGGCCGCAACCGCAGATACGCAGTATTTT. This sequence encodes CASSASGAATADTQYF.

V gene TRBV20-1 combines with J gene TRBJ1-2; D is unclear. The CDR3 is made up of 11 amino acids. V was trimmed by 4 bases and J by 7 bases, leaving 10 bases between them. Germline values: CDR1 DFQATT, CDR2 SNEGSKA (reference sequence). The CDR3, as DNA: TGCAGTGCTACGGACGGGTTTGGCTACACCTTC. Protein: CSATDGFGYTF.

The rearrangement links TRBV20-1 to TRBJ2-2; D unclear. Per the germline V gene, CDR1 is DFQATT and CDR2 is SNEGSKA (reference sequence). CDR3 length: 11 residues. Trimming removed 5 bases from V and 6 bases from J, with 7 bases in between. Here the CDR3 reads CSAYNAGELFF. The DNA of the CDR3 is TGCAGTGCTTACAACGCCGGGGAGCTGTTTTTT.

In its sample, this clonotype was seen a few times. The chain recombines TRBV29-1 with TRBJ1-2; D ambiguous. The germline V gene encodes CDR1 SQVTM and CDR2 ANQGSEA. The CDR3 sequence is 12 residues long. Trimming took off 3 bases at V and 6 bases at J, with 11 bases between the two ends. Here the CDR3 reads CSVEASEHGYTF. CDR3 nucleotides: TGCAGCGTTGAGGCCAGTGAACATGGCTACACCTTC. The full variable domain, its missing parts supplied by reference TRBV29-1 and TRBJ1-2, is SAVISQKPSRDICQRGTSLTIQCQVDSQVTMMFWYRQQPGQSLTLIATANQGSEATYESGFVIDKFPISRPNLTFSTLTVSNMSPEDSSIYLCSVEASEHGYTFGSGTRLTVV.

This clonotype has at least ten counts. The rearrangement uses TRBV4-3 and TRBJ2-1, with 9 bases lining up with TRBD2. The CDR3 covers 13 residues. Germline V lookup: CDR1 LGHNA, CDR2 YSLEER. CDR3 in DNA: TGCGCGCCGCGGGAGGGCCGGGGCAATGAGCAGTTCTTC. Protein: CAPREGRGNEQFF.

This rearrangement joins TRBV29-1 to TRBJ2-6; TRBD2 agrees at 13 bases. Per the germline V gene, CDR1 is SQVTM and CDR2 is ANQGSEA. V was clipped by 3 bases and J by 0 bases; unmatched bases: 17. The length of the CDR3 is 22 residues. The CDR3 nucleotides read TGCAGCGTTGACTGGCGCCAAACGACTAGCGGGGGGACTAGCTCTGGGGCCAACGTCCTGACTTTC. Amino acids: CSVDWRQTTSGGTSSGANVLTF.

The table lists this clonotype with a count of one. CDR3 region: CASGSADTPYNEQYF. In DNA, the CDR3 is TGTGCCAGCGGTTCAGCGGACACCCCCTACAATGAGCAGTACTTC. The chain links TRBV27 to TRBJ2-1; D tentatively reads TRBD1 or TRBD2 (5 bases each). Gene TRBJ2-7 matches the end of the DNA better, so the J call may be wrong. The germline V gene has CDR1 MNHEY and CDR2 SMNVEV (reference sequence). CDR3 size: 15 residues.

CDR3 sequence (DNA): TGTGCCAGCTCACCACCGTGGGAGGGACAATCCTACGAGCAGTACTTC. This encodes CASSPPWEGQSYEQYF. The rearrangement joins TRBV18 to TRBJ2-7; TRBD2 might be the D (7 bases). The germline gives CDR1 KGHSH, CDR2 LQKENI. The CDR3 is 16 amino acids. V was trimmed by 0 bases and J by 1 base, leaving 13 bases between them.

A word on this clonotype: A junction end diverges from the germline sequence, so it may reflect a read error. The genes are TRBV20-1 and TRBJ1-4; 8 bases agree with TRBD1. The CDR3 extends over 15 amino acids. Germline CDR1 reads DFQATT; CDR2 reads SNEGSKA (reference sequence). The CDR3 reads CSARDTTGGNEKLFF. In nucleotides, the CDR3 is TGCAGTGCCAGAGATACAACAGGGGGAAATGAAAAACTGTTTTTT.

This clonotype was observed once. The chain joins TRBV7-9 to TRBJ2-5; D is unresolved. The germline V gene has CDR1 SEHNR and CDR2 FQNEAQ (reference sequence). This CDR3 comprises 13 residues. V lost 4 bases, J lost 4 bases, and 10 bases lay in between. The CDR3 sequence: CASSSVAAETQYF. The CDR3 bases are TGTGCCAGCAGCTCGGTTGCAGCAGAGACCCAGTACTTC.

This clonotype has just a few counts. The V and J genes are TRBV20-1 and TRBJ2-4, with D possibly TRBD2 on 6 matching bases. This CDR3 contains 15 residues. Trimming stripped 5 bases from V and 0 bases from J, with 14 bases between. Germline V gene sequence: CDR1 DFQATT, CDR2 SNEGSKA (reference sequence). The CDR3 DNA is TGCAGTGCTCCTCCGGGACTTCCAGCCAAAAACATTCAGTACTTC. This codes for CSAPPGLPAKNIQYF.

The chain links TRBV25-1 to TRBJ1-5, with D tentatively TRBD1 (6 bases). This CDR3 has 13 residues. Trimming pared 7 bases from V and 8 bases from J, leaving 15 bases between. CDR1 and CDR2 (germline): MGHDK, SYGVNS. The DNA for the CDR3 is TGTGCCAGCACTGGGGGCATGTATGAGCCCCAGCATTTT. This translates into CASTGGMYEPQHF.

The chain links TRBV28 to TRBJ2-3, with 8 positions matching TRBD2. There are 14 residues in the CDR3. The trim removed 8 bases at V and 0 bases at J, leaving 4 bases unmatched. Germline V lookup: CDR1 MDHEN, CDR2 SYDVKM. CDR3 DNA sequence: TGTGCCAGCCTAGCGGGTTTCAGCACAGATACGCAGTATTTT. Translation: CASLAGFSTDTQYF.

J is TRBJ2-5 and V is TRBV9; D ambiguous. The tail of the sequence fits TRBJ2-7 better, so the J call may be wrong. Germline loops: CDR1 SGDLS, CDR2 YYNGEE. The CDR3 runs to 16 residues. The CDR3 here is CASSVDGRVGESEQYF. CDR3 DNA sequence: TGTGCCAGCAGCGTAGATGGTAGGGTTGGTGAGTCCGAGCAGTACTTC.

Points on this clonotype: The junction shows a germline mismatch at one end, possibly a read error. This chain connects TRBV25-1 to TRBJ2-1; a possible D gene is TRBD1 (7 bases). The CDR3 consists of 14 residues. CDR1 is MGHDK, CDR2 SYGVNS, per germline. The chain's CDR3 is CASGDRDSYNKQFF. CDR3 DNA sequence: TGTGCCAGCGGCGACAGGGACTCCTACAATAAGCAGTTCTTC.

V gene TRBV14 combines with J gene TRBJ2-1, with TRBD2 as a possible D gene (6 bases). V lost 6 bases to trimming and J lost 5 bases, with 11 bases between them. This CDR3 contains 13 residues. The germline V gene encodes CDR1 SGHDN and CDR2 FVKESK. The CDR3 protein is CASSRDFDNEQFF. For the CDR3, the DNA is TGTGCCAGCAGTCGGGACTTCGACAATGAGCAGTTCTTC.

V and J are TRBV30 and TRBJ1-2, with D possibly matching TRBD1 (5 bases). CDR1 and CDR2 (germline): GTSNPN, SVGIG (reference sequence). This CDR3 region has 13 residues. V was cut by 5 bases and J by 3 bases, with 13 bases left in between. The CDR3 sequence is CAWRGGGDYGYTF. CDR3 nucleotides: TGTGCCTGGCGTGGGGGAGGCGACTATGGCTACACCTTC.

The chain employs TRBV12-3 or TRBV12-4 and TRBJ2-5; 7 nucleotides line up with TRBD1. The CDR3 is made up of 14 amino acids. After removal of 6 bases from V and 4 bases from J, the junction contained 8 bases not matched to a gene. CDR3 sequence: CASSVRTGRETQYF. In DNA, the CDR3 is TGTGCCAGCAGCGTAAGGACAGGTCGAGAGACCCAGTACTTC.

The chain employs TRBV7-9 and TRBJ2-3; 7 nucleotides align to TRBD1. V lost 5 bases to trimming and J lost 2 bases; unmatched junction nucleotides: 10. Germline V lookup: CDR1 SEHNR, CDR2 FQNEAQ (reference sequence). The CDR3 is made up of 16 amino acids. DNA of the CDR3: TGTGCCAGCAGCCCCCGGAAGGGGGCTTTCACAGATACGCAGTATTTT. Its protein product is CASSPRKGAFTDTQYF.

V gene TRBV28 combines with J gene TRBJ2-1; D is ambiguous. Trimming removed 3 bases from V and 0 bases from J, with 12 bases in between. CDR1 MDHEN and CDR2 SYDVKM come from the germline V gene. The CDR3 loop spans 16 amino acids. The CDR3 DNA follows: TGTGCCAGCAGTTTGGTAGCTCTCAGCTCCTACAATGAGCAGTTCTTC. Amino acids: CASSLVALSSYNEQFF.

This clonotype has only a few counts. J is TRBJ2-5 and V is TRBV20-1; 8 bases match TRBD2. The CDR3 runs 15 residues. The ends lost 3 bases at V and 4 bases at J; junction bases unmatched: 10. Looked up from germline, CDR1 is DFQATT and CDR2 is SNEGSKA (reference sequence). The CDR3 sequence is CSARGVGLAGETQYF. The DNA for the CDR3 is TGCAGTGCTAGGGGGGTCGGACTAGCAGGAGAGACCCAGTACTTC.

The genes are TRBV20-1 and TRBJ1-2; D gene unclear. CDR3 length equals 12 residues. The ends were cut back, 1 base at V and 0 bases at J, with 3 bases in the middle. Per the germline V gene, CDR1 is DFQATT and CDR2 is SNEGSKA (reference sequence). CDR3 coding DNA: TGCAGTGCTAGAGTTACTAACTATGGCTACACCTTC. Translating gives CSARVTNYGYTF.

The V and J genes are TRBV2 and TRBJ2-1; a possible D gene is TRBD2 (6 bases). The CDR3 spans 13 residues. Trimming took off 8 bases at V and 5 bases at J, with 13 bases between the two ends. CDR1 is SNHLY, CDR2 FYNNEI, per germline. In DNA, the CDR3 is TGTGCCAGCGTTTGGGGGAGGAACAATGAGCAGTTCTTC. Residues: CASVWGRNNEQFF.

Comments on this clonotype: The junction departs from germline at one end; a sequencing error may be responsible. The chain links TRBV7-2 to TRBJ2-7; D is undetermined. The CDR3 extends over 13 amino acids. Germline V lookup: CDR1 SGHTA, CDR2 FQGNSA. The CDR3 region is CASAVAPSYGQYF. The CDR3 DNA reads as TGTGCCAGCGCTGTGGCCCCCAGCTACGGGCAGTACTTC.

The rearrangement uses TRBV7-9 and TRBJ1-6; D is unclear. The CDR3 loop spans 14 amino acids. Per the germline V gene, CDR1 is SEHNR and CDR2 is FQNEAQ (reference sequence). Trimming pared 0 bases from V and 15 bases from J, leaving 15 bases between. The CDR3, as DNA: TGTGCCAGCAGCTTAGCATCTGCCGACATCCACCTCCACTTT. Translated, it gives CASSLASADIHLHF.

This chain links TRBV21-1 with TRBJ2-4. TRBV21-1 is labeled a pseudogene. This CDR3 is 13 amino acids long. DNA for the CDR3: TGTGCCAGCAGCAAAGGAGCAGCGTCTTTTCAGTACTTC. Translation gives CASSKGAASFQYF.

The chain uses TRBV5-1 and TRBJ1-2; tentatively, D is TRBD1 (6 bases). Trimming removed 4 bases from V and 1 base from J, with 17 bases in between. Germline V gene data show CDR1 as SGHRS and CDR2 as YFSETQ. This CDR3 has 16 residues. CDR3 protein: CASSQDSSLLNYGYTF. The CDR3 DNA reads as TGCGCCAGCAGCCAGGACAGCTCCCTCCTTAACTATGGCTACACCTTC. The whole variable domain, filled in from reference TRBV5-1 and TRBJ1-2, reads KAGVTQTPRYLIKTRGQQVTLSCSPISGHRSVSWYQQTPGQGLQFLFEYFSETQRNKGNFPGRFSGRQFSNSRSEMNVSTLELGDSALYLCASSQDSSLLNYGYTFGSGTRLTVV.

This chain links TRBV29-1 with TRBJ2-7; tentative D call: TRBD2 (6 bases). The CDR3 has 12 amino acids. Deletions cut 7 bases from V and 7 bases from J, with 17 bases between. Per the germline V gene, CDR1 is SQVTM and CDR2 is ANQGSEA. CDR3 DNA: TGCAGCGCCCCCCTGCGGGGTAATGAGCAGTACTTC. This gives the protein CSAPLRGNEQYF.

In its sample, this clonotype was seen once. J is TRBJ2-3 and V is TRBV9; TRBD2 aligns across 9 bases. The V and J ends lost 2 bases and 0 bases, in that order; junction bases with no gene match: 7. Germline CDR1 is SGDLS and CDR2 is YYNGEE. The CDR3 totals 17 residues. Written as DNA, the CDR3 is TGTGCCAGCAGCGTTGGAACTAGCGGGCCGAGCACAGATACGCAGTATTTT. Protein: CASSVGTSGPSTDTQYF.

In its sample, this clonotype was seen a few times. The chain employs TRBV29-1 and TRBJ2-5; the match to TRBD2 covers 7 bases. Losses at the gene ends were 1 base for V and 1 base for J; bases not matched to a gene: 6. CDR3 length: 15 residues. Germline loops: CDR1 SQVTM, CDR2 ANQGSEA. The CDR3, as DNA: TGCAGCGTTGAAGGGACTCTAGCGGCCCAAGAGACCCAGTACTTC. Residues: CSVEGTLAAQETQYF.

In its sample, this clonotype was seen a few times. V and J are TRBV14 and TRBJ2-1; a possible D gene is TRBD1 (6 bases). The V end lost 1 base, the J end lost 7 bases, and 14 bases lay between the germline ends. This CDR3 has 15 amino acids. The germline V gene encodes CDR1 SGHDN and CDR2 FVKESK. CDR3 protein: CASSQVPGGANEQFF. CDR3 bases: TGTGCCAGCAGCCAAGTCCCTGGGGGCGCGAATGAGCAGTTCTTC. Together with reference TRBV14 and TRBJ2-1, the CDR3 gives the full variable domain: EAGVTQFPSHSVIEKGQTVTLRCDPISGHDNLYWYRRVMGKEIKFLLHFVKESKQDESGMPNNRFLAERTGGTYSTLKVQPAELEDSGVYFCASSQVPGGANEQFFGPGTRLTVL.